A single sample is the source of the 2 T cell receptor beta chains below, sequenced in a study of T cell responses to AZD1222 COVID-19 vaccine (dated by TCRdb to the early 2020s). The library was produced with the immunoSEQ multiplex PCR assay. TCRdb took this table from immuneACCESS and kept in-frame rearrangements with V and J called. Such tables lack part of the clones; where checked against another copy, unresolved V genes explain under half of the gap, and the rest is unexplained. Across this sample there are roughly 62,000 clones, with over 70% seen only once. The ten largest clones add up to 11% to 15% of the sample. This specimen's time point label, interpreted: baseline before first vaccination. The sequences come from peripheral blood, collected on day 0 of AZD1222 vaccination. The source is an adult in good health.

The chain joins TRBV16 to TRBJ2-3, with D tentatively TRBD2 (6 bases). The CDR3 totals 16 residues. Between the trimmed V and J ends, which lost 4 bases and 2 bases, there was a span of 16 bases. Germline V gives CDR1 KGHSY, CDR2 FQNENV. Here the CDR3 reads CASSPMTGGATDTQYF. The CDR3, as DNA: TGTGCCAGCAGCCCTATGACTGGCGGGGCCACAGATACGCAGTATTTT.

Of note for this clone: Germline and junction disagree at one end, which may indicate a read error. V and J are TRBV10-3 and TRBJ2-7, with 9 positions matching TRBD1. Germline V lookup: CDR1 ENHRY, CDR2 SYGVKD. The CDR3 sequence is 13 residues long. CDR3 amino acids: CVISARTGDEQYF. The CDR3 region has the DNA TGTGTCATCAGTGCTAGGACAGGGGACGAGCAGTACTTC.